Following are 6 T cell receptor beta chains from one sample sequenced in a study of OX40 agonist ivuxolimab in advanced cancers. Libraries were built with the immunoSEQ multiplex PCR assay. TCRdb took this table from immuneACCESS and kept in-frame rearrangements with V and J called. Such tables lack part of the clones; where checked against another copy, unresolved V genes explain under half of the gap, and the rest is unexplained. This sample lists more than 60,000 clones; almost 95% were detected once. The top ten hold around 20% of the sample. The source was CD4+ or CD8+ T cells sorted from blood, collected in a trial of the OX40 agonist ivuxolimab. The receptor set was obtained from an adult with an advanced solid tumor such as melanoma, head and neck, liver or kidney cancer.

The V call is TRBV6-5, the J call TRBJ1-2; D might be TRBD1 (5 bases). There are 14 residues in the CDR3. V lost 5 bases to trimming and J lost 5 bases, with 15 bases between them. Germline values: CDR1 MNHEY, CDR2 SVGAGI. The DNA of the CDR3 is TGTGCCAGCAGTCCAATGACAGTGTCATATGGCTACACCTTC. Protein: CASSPMTVSYGYTF.

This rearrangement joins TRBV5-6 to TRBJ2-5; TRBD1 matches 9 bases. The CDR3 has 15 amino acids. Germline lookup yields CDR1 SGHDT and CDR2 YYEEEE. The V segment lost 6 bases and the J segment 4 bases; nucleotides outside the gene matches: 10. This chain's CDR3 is CASTADRGRIETQYF. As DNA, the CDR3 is TGTGCCAGCACTGCTGACAGGGGGAGAATAGAGACCCAGTACTTC.

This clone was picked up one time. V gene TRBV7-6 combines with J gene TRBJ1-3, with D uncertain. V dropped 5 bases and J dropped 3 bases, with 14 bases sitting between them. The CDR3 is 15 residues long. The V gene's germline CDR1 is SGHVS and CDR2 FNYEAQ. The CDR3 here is CASSARGIFGNTIYF. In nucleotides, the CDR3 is TGTGCCAGCAGCGCAAGAGGGATATTTGGAAACACCATATATTTT.

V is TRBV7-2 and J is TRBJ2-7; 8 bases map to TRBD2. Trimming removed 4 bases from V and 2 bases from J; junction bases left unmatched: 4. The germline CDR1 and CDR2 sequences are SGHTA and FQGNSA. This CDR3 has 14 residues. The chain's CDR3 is CASSYGLAPYEQYF. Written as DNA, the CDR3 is TGTGCCAGCAGCTACGGACTAGCCCCCTACGAGCAGTACTTC.

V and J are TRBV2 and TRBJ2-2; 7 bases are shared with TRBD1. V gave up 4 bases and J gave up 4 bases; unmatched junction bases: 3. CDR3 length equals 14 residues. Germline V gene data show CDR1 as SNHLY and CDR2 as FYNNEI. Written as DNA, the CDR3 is TGTGCCAGCAGTGTACAGGGGAGCACCGGGGAGCTGTTTTTT. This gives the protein CASSVQGSTGELFF.

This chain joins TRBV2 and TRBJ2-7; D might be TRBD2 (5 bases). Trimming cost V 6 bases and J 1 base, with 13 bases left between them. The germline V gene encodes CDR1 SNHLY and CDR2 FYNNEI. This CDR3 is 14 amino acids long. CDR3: CASRAGMGSYEQYF. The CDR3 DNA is TGTGCCAGCAGGGCGGGCATGGGATCCTACGAGCAGTACTTC.